This TCR beta chain was identified in a study of blood T cells in healthy people across ages (dated by TCRdb to about 2015). General notes on the study: In model experiments, template switching captured about one uniquely barcoded TCR beta cDNA molecule for every two T cells. To avoid experimental bias, donors of different ages were distributed randomly across sequencing lanes. Donors were grouped into four age groups: young (average 16 years), middle-aged (roughly 38), aged (about 60) and long-lived (approximately 75). Using deep sequencing normalized with unique cDNA molecular identifiers, the study measured how TCR beta repertoire diversity changes with age. Using the same blood draw, the study looked at two additional independent replicas of 1 million unique cDNA reads for two donors, one aged 18 to 30 and the other aged 80 or older. Here is what the overall study found, with its caveats: A strong correlation was found between observed TCR beta diversity and the percentage of naive T cells measured by flow cytometry. Estimates of total diversity from one million sequenced T cells were regarded as lower bounds and underestimates. Because donor CMV infection status was unknown, age-related changes in expanded clonotypes were potentially confounded. Bulk unsorted PBMC profiling prevented conclusive comparison of naive and antigen-experienced compartments. Compared with the aged group, the long-lived group had more naive CD4+ T cells, fewer expanded clones and increased TCR diversity, a pattern suggesting age selection. Observed TCR beta diversity per million T cells fell roughly linearly with age, and a significant reduction was already apparent by age roughly 41.

Donors were under 40 systemically healthy Caucasian individuals from Russia aged roughly 6 to 90 years. Around 10 milliliters of peripheral blood were drawn from each donor into EDTA-treated Vacutainer tubes. Ficoll-Paque density-gradient centrifugation was used to isolate PBMCs, with at least 6.5 million per sample. Trizol reagent was used to extract total RNA from the PBMCs, yielding at least 5.5 micrograms per sample. Naive CD45RAhigh/CD27high T cell percentages were measured by flow cytometry on a PBMC aliquot from every donor. This clonotype was recorded a few times. No antigen is known for it. Base qualities are not provided; no much larger clone lies one nucleotide away. The junction shows trimming of 7 bases on V and 4 bases on J, and the gene matches do not reach 3 bases of it. From the cysteine up to the phenylalanine, the CDR3 has a length of 12 residues. The CDR3 DNA has 36 bases and is translated from base 1. CDR1 and CDR2 (MDHEN, SYDVKM) derive from the germline V gene.

Libraries were constructed by 5' RACE. For sequencing, an Illumina HiSeq 2500 was employed. A second PCR of about 7 to 12 cycles was run with a J-beta primer mix and a sample-barcoded 5' primer. Each TCR beta cDNA molecule received a unique molecular identifier from a template-switch 5' adaptor carrying 12 random nucleotides. Each sample yielded at least 2.5 million CDR3-containing paired-end reads. All of the RNA was converted into first-strand cDNA using the Mint cDNA synthesis kit, with a TRBC-specific oligonucleotide serving as the primer. All cDNA was treated with uracil-DNA glycosylase and then went through a first 18-cycle PCR with the universal primers M1SS and BC2_uni_R. Per the original workflow: For normalization, 1 million high-quality reads were randomly selected from each sample, with every read carrying a distinct molecular identifier. Instead of being binned into consensus sequences, reads with shared molecular identifiers were discarded. MiTCR, run with a Q25 quality threshold and the strictest error-elimination algorithm, handled CDR3 identification, clonotype clustering and error correction. Lower-bound total TCR beta diversity was estimated with a nonparametric unseen species model using Euler transformation. TCRdb reworked the public reads: Q25 trimming with fastp, MiXCR clone assembly, productive beta chains retained. Entries are consolidated by CDR3 protein sequence, retaining the most common genes and DNA. V and J calls and clone size were set by TCRdb, not the authors. In all, the sample holds 720,000 or so distinct CDR3 sequences, and 35% to 50% of those were seen once. In total, the top ten clones hold around 32% of the sample.

The TCR was taken from a man at least 80 years old in good health. The specimen sequenced was blood. The rearranged segments are TRBV28 and TRBJ1-2, with 7 bases matching TRBD1. The sequence in DNA is TGTGCCAGCACGACAGGGTCCTATGGCTACACCTTC. Its protein product is CASTTGSYGYTF.